This T cell receptor (beta chain) was sequenced during a study of shared clonotypes between healthy human individuals. For unsorted PBMC, roughly 0.3 ug DNA per replicate equaled about 30,000 T cell genomes. Source study methods: ImmunoSEQ yielded junction-only sequences lacking quality scores, so filtering differed. TCRdb keeps only in-frame clones here, not all; method: immunoSEQ multiplex PCR. V and J calls plus clone size are reproduced from that table; the DNA served to infer D and trimming. The table shows about 500,000 clones, with approximately 80% occurring only once. Sample: PBMCs. The receptor was isolated from a woman in her forties in good health. Some clones in this sample may be carry-over from other donors' samples.

The CDR3 here is CASSSGTGETQYF. CDR3 in DNA: TGTGCCAGCAGTAGTGGCACCGGAGAGACCCAGTACTTC. The V gene is TRBV2, the J gene TRBJ2-5; D not resolved. Germline V gene sequence: CDR1 SNHLY, CDR2 FYNNEI. With 5 bases removed from V and 4 bases from J, the gap between germline ends came to 11 bases. The CDR3 is made up of 13 amino acids.